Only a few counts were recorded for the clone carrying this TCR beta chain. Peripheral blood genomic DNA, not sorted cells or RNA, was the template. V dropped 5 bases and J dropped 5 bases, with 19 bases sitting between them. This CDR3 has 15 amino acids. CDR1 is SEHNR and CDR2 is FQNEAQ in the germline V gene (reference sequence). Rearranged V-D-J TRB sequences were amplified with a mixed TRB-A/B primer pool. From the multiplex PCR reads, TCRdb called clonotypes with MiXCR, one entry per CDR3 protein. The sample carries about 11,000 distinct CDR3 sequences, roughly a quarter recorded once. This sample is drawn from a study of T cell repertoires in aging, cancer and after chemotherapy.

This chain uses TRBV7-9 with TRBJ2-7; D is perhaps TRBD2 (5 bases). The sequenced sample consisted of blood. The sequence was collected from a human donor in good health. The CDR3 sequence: CASSTRAPGSHEQYF. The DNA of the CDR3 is TGTGCCAGCAGCACCCGGGCTCCGGGGTCCCACGAGCAGTACTTC.